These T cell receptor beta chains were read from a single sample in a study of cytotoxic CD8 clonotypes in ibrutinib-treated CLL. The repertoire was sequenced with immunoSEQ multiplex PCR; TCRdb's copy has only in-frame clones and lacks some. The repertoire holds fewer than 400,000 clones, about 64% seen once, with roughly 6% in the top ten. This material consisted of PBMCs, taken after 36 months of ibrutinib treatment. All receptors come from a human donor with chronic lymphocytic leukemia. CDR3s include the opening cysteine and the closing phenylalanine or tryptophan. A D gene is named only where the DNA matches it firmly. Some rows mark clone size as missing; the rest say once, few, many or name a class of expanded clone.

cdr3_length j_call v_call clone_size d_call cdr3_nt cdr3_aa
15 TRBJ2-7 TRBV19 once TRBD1 TGTGCCAGTAGTATTCGACAGGGGGCCACCTACGAGCAGTACTTC CASSIRQGATYEQYF
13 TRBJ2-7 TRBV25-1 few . TGTGCCAGCAGTGAACAGGGAATCTACGAGCAGTACTTC CASSEQGIYEQYF
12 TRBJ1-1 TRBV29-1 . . TGCAGCGTTGGCCCGGCGCGCACTGAAGCTTTCTTT CSVGPARTEAFF
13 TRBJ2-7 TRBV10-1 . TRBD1 TGCGCCAGCGGGAAACAGGGGTCCTACGAGCAGTACTTC CASGKQGSYEQYF
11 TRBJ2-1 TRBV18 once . TGTGCCAGCTCGGCGGTAGGTGAGCAGTTCTTC CASSAVGEQFF
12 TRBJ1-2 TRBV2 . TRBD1 TGTGCCAGCAGAGGGACAGGGATCGGCTACACCTTC CASRGTGIGYTF
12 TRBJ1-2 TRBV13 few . TGTGCCAGCAGCTTACGCGGGGCCCCCTCGACCTTC CASSLRGAPSTF
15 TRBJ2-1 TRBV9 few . TGTGCCAGCAGCGTGGACCTTGGCTCCTACAATGAGCAGTTCTTC CASSVDLGSYNEQFF
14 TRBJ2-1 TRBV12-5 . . TGTGCTAGTGGGCCCGGTCGGGAAGACAATGAGCAGTTCTTC CASGPGREDNEQFF
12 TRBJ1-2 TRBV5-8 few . TGTGCCAGCAGCCAAACCTTTTATGGCTACACCTTC CASSQTFYGYTF
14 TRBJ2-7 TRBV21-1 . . TGTGCCAGCAGCAATTGTGAACTAAGGTACGAGCAGTACTTC CASSNCELRYEQYF
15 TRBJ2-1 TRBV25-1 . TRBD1 TGTGCCAGCACCCAGGGGGCTATGTCGGGCTATGAGCAGTTCTTC CASTQGAMSGYEQFF
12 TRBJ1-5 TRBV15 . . TGTGCCACCAGCAGACCTTATCAGCCCCAGCATTTT CATSRPYQPQHF
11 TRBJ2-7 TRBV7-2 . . TGTGCCACATTTCACACCTACGAGCAGTACTTC CATFHTYEQYF
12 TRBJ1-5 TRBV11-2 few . TGTGCCAGCAGCGGTATCAATCAGCCCCAGCATTTT CASSGINQPQHF
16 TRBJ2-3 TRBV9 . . TGTGCCAGCAGCGTAGGTGGGACCCTACTCACAGATACGCAGTATTTT CASSVGGTLLTDTQYF
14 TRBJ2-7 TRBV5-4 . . TGTGCCAGCAGCTTGGGTGCTTGGGCTCGGGAGCAGTACTTC CASSLGAWAREQYF
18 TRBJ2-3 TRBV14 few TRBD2 TGTGCCAGCAGCCGTTTGCCGGGACTAGCGGGAGACACAGATACGCAGTATTTT CASSRLPGLAGDTDTQYF
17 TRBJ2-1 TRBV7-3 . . TGTGCCAGCAGCTTAAAAGGAGCCGGGGGCTCGGGCAATGAGCAGTTCTTC CASSLKGAGGSGNEQFF
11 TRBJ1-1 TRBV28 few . TGTGCCAGCAGTTTATTGGGACAAGCTTTCTTT CASSLLGQAFF
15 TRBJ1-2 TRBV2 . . TGTGCCAGCAGTGAAGCGCTTCGCAGGGGCTATGGCTACACCTTC CASSEALRRGYGYTF
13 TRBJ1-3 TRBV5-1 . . TGCGCCAGCCAGGAGAGCTCTGGAAACACCATATATTTT CASQESSGNTIYF
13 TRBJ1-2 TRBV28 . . TGTGCCAGCAGCCTGGCACAGGGACTAGGCTACACCTTC CASSLAQGLGYTF
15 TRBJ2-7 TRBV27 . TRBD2 TGTGCCAGCAGTTTAATTACTAGCGGGAGATACGAGCAGTACTTC CASSLITSGRYEQYF
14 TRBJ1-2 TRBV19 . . TGTGCCAGTAGTATAGCTCCCAATTTATTGGGCTACACCTTC CASSIAPNLLGYTF
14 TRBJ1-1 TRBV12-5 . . TGTGCTAGTGGTCCACGGGCCACGAACACTGAAGCTTTCTTT CASGPRATNTEAFF
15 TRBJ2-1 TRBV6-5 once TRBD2 TGTGCCAGCAGTTATGCTAGCGGGAACTACAATGAGCAGTTCTTC CASSYASGNYNEQFF
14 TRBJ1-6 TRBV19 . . TGTGCCAGCTCCGTTGGCGGGTATAATTCACCCCTCCACTTT CASSVGGYNSPLHF